The 25 T cell receptor beta chains listed next were all sequenced from one sample in a study of blood T cell repertoires in COVID-19. The data were produced by immunoSEQ multiplex PCR, yet TCRdb's version contains in-frame clones alone and is incomplete. The sample lists 250,000 to 350,000 clones, approximately 88% occurring once. The specimen sequenced was peripheral blood. Every receptor here comes from a woman in her 30s who had recovered from COVID-19.

The rearrangement uses TRBV5-1 and TRBJ2-7, with 7 bases identical to TRBD1. The CDR3 contains 13 residues. Per germline, CDR1 SGHRS and CDR2 YFSETQ. Trimming cost V 3 bases and J 6 bases; bases outside gene matches: 6. The CDR3 sequence: CASSWERGREQYF. CDR3 coding DNA: TGCGCCAGCAGCTGGGAGAGGGGGCGCGAGCAGTACTTC.

This chain uses TRBV7-8 with TRBJ1-3; no clear D. CDR3 length: 16 amino acids. Per germline, CDR1 SGHVS and CDR2 FQNEAQ. The germline V and J ends were trimmed by 1 base and 0 bases, with 10 bases remaining between them. Here the CDR3 reads CASSLGRDNSGNTIYF. The CDR3 DNA sequence: TGTGCCAGCAGCTTAGGGAGGGATAACTCTGGAAACACCATATATTTT.

This clone came up once. CDR3 nucleotides: TGTGCCAGCAGTGGGGACATTGGGGATGAGCAGTTCTTC. It codes for CASSGDIGDEQFF. The chain recombines TRBV25-1 with TRBJ2-1, with D tentatively TRBD1 (6 bases). The germline CDR1 and CDR2 sequences are MGHDK and SYGVNS. Trimming cost V 4 bases and J 8 bases, with 12 bases left between them. The CDR3 covers 13 residues.

This clone appeared many times. The same CDR3 can be traced to other DNA sequences in this sample. The gene calls are TRBV28 and TRBJ2-7, with 10 bases matching TRBD1. The CDR3 runs to 13 residues. The trim removed 6 bases at V and 3 bases at J, leaving 2 bases unmatched. CDR1 and CDR2 (germline): MDHEN, SYDVKM. This CDR3 reads CASSWDRGYEQYF. CDR3 bases: TGTGCCAGCAGCTGGGACAGGGGCTACGAGCAGTACTTC.

This rearrangement joins TRBV12-3 or TRBV12-4 to TRBJ1-1, with D unclear. The V end lost 6 bases, the J end lost 7 bases, and 12 bases lay between the germline ends. The CDR3 is 12 residues long. The CDR3 loop is CASRILGSEAFF. The CDR3 nucleotides read TGTGCCAGCAGGATCCTGGGGAGTGAAGCTTTCTTT.

The rearrangement uses TRBV19 and TRBJ1-1, with a weak D call TRBD1 (5 bases). Germline V lookup: CDR1 LNHDA, CDR2 SQIVND (reference sequence). CDR3 size: 15 residues. V lost 3 bases to trimming and J lost 4 bases, with 15 bases between them. CDR3 amino acids: CASSIRQQYPTEAFF. The DNA for the CDR3 is TGTGCCAGTAGTATTAGACAGCAATACCCCACTGAAGCTTTCTTT.

This clone has a single count. The chain joins TRBV5-4 to TRBJ1-6, with 8 bases that match TRBD1. Unmatched junction bases numbered 8, after V lost 4 bases and J lost 8 bases. This CDR3 is 15 amino acids long. Germline CDR1 reads SGHNT; CDR2 reads YYREEE (reference sequence). This chain's CDR3 is CASSPGQGGHSPLHF. The CDR3 nucleotides read TGTGCCAGCAGCCCCGGACAGGGTGGTCATTCACCCCTCCACTTT.

The rearrangement links TRBV4-1 to TRBJ2-7; TRBD2 matches at 8 bases. V gave up 0 bases and J gave up 3 bases; unmatched junction bases: 4. The V gene's germline CDR1 is MGHRA and CDR2 YSYEKL. This CDR3 has 15 amino acids. The CDR3 coding sequence is TGCGCCAGCAGCCAAGAGGGGACTAGTTACTACGAGCAGTACTTC. It yields the protein CASSQEGTSYYEQYF.

The V call is TRBV11-2, the J call TRBJ2-5, with TRBD1 matching 7 bases. Germline V gene lookup returns CDR1 SGHAT and CDR2 FQNNGV. Losses at the gene ends were 1 base for V and 5 bases for J; bases not matched to a gene: 7. The CDR3 has 15 amino acids. The CDR3 loop reads CASSLGHRGGETQYF. CDR3 nucleotides: TGTGCCAGCAGCTTAGGGCACAGGGGTGGGGAGACCCAGTACTTC. Full variable domain (missing parts from reference TRBV11-2 and TRBJ2-5): EAGVAQSPRYKIIEKRQSVAFWCNPISGHATLYWYQQILGQGPKLLIQFQNNGVVDDSQLPKDRFSAERLKGVDSTLKIQPAKLEDSAVYLCASSLGHRGGETQYFGPGTRLLVL.

The chain joins TRBV7-9 to TRBJ2-7; perhaps TRBD2 as D (5 bases). Looked up from germline, CDR1 is SEHNR and CDR2 is FQNEAQ (reference sequence). Trimming removed 5 bases at V and 0 bases at J, with 11 bases between. There are 14 residues in the CDR3. The CDR3 spells CASSPMDSSYEQYF. DNA of the CDR3: TGTGCCAGCAGCCCAATGGACTCCTCCTACGAGCAGTACTTC.

V usage is TRBV19 and J usage is TRBJ1-1; a weak D match, TRBD1 (5 bases). The CDR3 contains 16 residues. Germline V gives CDR1 LNHDA, CDR2 SQIVND (reference sequence). Trimming took 5 bases from V and 1 from J, leaving 17 bases between them. In DNA form, the CDR3 reads TGTGCCAGTAGTCGCCCGGGACTGAGTAAGAACACTGAAGCTTTCTTT. Translation: CASSRPGLSKNTEAFF.

The chain carries TRBV7-3 and TRBJ2-3; 7 nucleotides align to TRBD2. The CDR3 totals 15 residues. Trimming took 3 bases from V and 8 from J; bases not matched to a gene: 11. Germline V lookup: CDR1 SGHTA, CDR2 FQGTGA. CDR3 sequence: CASSLLVAPSGTQYF. The CDR3 DNA is TGTGCCAGCAGCTTGCTAGTCGCCCCTAGCGGTACGCAGTATTTT.

V is TRBV18 and J is TRBJ1-4, with D perhaps matching TRBD1 (5 bases). V was trimmed by 0 bases and J by 3 bases, leaving 8 bases between them. The CDR3 sequence is 15 residues long. CDR1 and CDR2 (germline): KGHSH, LQKENI. The CDR3 region has the DNA TGTGCCAGCTCACCACCGGCGGGGGCTAATGAAAAACTGTTTTTT. Translation: CASSPPAGANEKLFF.

About this clone: Other DNA sequences of this sample code for an identical CDR3. This chain connects TRBV5-1 to TRBJ2-6; no clear D gene. Germline loops: CDR1 SGHRS, CDR2 YFSETQ. V lost 0 bases and J lost 0, with 4 bases in between. The length of the CDR3 is 15 residues. CDR3 region: CASSLAGSGANVLTF. CDR3 in DNA: TGCGCCAGCAGCTTGGCAGGCTCTGGGGCCAACGTCCTGACTTTC.

The chain couples TRBV2 to TRBJ1-6; TRBD1 matches at 9 bases. This CDR3 has 15 amino acids. From germline, CDR1 is SNHLY and CDR2 FYNNEI. Trimming removed 5 bases from V and 6 bases from J; junction bases left unmatched: 5. The CDR3 here is CASSTLDRGNSPLHF. The CDR3 nucleotides read TGTGCCAGCAGTACTCTGGACAGGGGTAATTCACCCCTCCACTTT.

This rearrangement joins TRBV19 to TRBJ2-6, with 11 bases matching TRBD1. The V and J ends lost 1 base and 0 bases, in that order; junction bases with no gene match: 2. CDR3 length equals 18 residues. Germline V gives CDR1 LNHDA, CDR2 SQIVND (reference sequence). The CDR3 region is CASSIAGTGGSGANVLTF. CDR3 DNA sequence: TGTGCCAGTAGTATAGCCGGGACAGGGGGCTCTGGGGCCAACGTCCTGACTTTC.

CDR3 bases: TGTGCCAGCAGCTTAGGGACTAGCGCGTCCCATCACACAGATACGCAGTATTTT. As protein: CASSLGTSASHHTDTQYF. J is TRBJ2-3 and V is TRBV5-4, with 10 bases aligning to TRBD2. V shed 2 bases, J shed 2 bases, and the junction held 11 bases outside the gene matches. Germline lookup yields CDR1 SGHNT and CDR2 YYREEE (reference sequence). The CDR3 is 18 residues long.

The gene calls are TRBV18 and TRBJ2-7, with D possibly matching TRBD1 (6 bases). Between the trimmed V and J ends, which lost 3 bases and 2 bases, there was a span of 11 bases. The CDR3 is 14 residues long. Germline lookup yields CDR1 KGHSH and CDR2 LQKENI. In DNA, the CDR3 is TGTGCCAGCTCACCGAACAGGGTGGCCTACGAGCAGTACTTC. Translating gives CASSPNRVAYEQYF.

The V call is TRBV5-4, the J call TRBJ2-1; D not certain. From germline, CDR1 is SGHNT and CDR2 YYREEE (reference sequence). The CDR3 loop spans 14 amino acids. The V and J ends lost 0 bases and 5 bases respectively, with 9 bases between them. CDR3 protein: CASSLGQTNNEQFF. The DNA for the CDR3 is TGTGCCAGCAGCTTGGGGCAGACAAACAATGAGCAGTTCTTC.

This clone was seen more than once but under ten times. The J gene is TRBJ2-7, the V gene TRBV14; D possibly corresponds to TRBD1 (6 bases). Germline V CDR1 and CDR2: SGHDN, FVKESK. V dropped 6 bases and J dropped 2 bases, with 8 bases sitting between them. The CDR3 is made up of 12 amino acids. CDR3 sequence: CASSQGPYEQYF. For the CDR3, the DNA is TGTGCCAGCAGTCAGGGGCCCTACGAGCAGTACTTC.

This clone was observed at least ten times. The chain uses TRBV10-3 and TRBJ2-7; 7 bases are shared with TRBD2. Trimming at V came to 7 bases and at J to 4 bases, leaving 7 bases not matched to a gene. The CDR3 runs to 13 residues. CDR1 and CDR2 (germline): ENHRY, SYGVKD. The CDR3 nucleotides read TGTGCCATCACGGGGACGGGACTATACGAGCAGTACTTC. Translating gives CAITGTGLYEQYF.

The J gene is TRBJ2-1, the V gene TRBV6-4; 7 positions match TRBD1. Germline CDR1 MRHNA, CDR2 SNTAGT. The CDR3 spans 19 residues. Trimming cost V 6 bases and J 4 bases; bases outside gene matches: 21. CDR3 nucleotide sequence: TGTGCCAGCAGGGCCTTGGGACAGAGACGATCCTTTCCTTACAATGAGCAGTTCTTC. It encodes CASRALGQRRSFPYNEQFF.

The V gene is TRBV30, the J gene TRBJ1-5; a weak D match, TRBD1 (5 bases). V lost 1 base, J lost 0 bases, and 10 bases lay in between. In germline, CDR1 is GTSNPN, CDR2 SVGIG (reference sequence). This CDR3 region has 15 residues. CDR3 bases: TGTGCCTGGAGTGGCGACAGCCATAGCAATCAGCCCCAGCATTTT. Amino acid sequence: CAWSGDSHSNQPQHF.

CDR3 coding DNA: TGTGCCAGCAGTGAATCCTTGCTAACTAGCTCCTATAATTCACCCCTCCACTTT. Protein: CASSESLLTSSYNSPLHF. The J gene is TRBJ1-6, the V gene TRBV25-1; D is ambiguous. Germline CDR1 is MGHDK and CDR2 is SYGVNS. V lost 1 base to trimming and J lost 0 bases, with 13 bases between them. CDR3 length equals 18 residues.

V and J are TRBV3-1 (or the pseudogene TRBV3-2) and TRBJ1-4; TRBD1 agrees at 8 bases. The length of the CDR3 is 14 residues. The trim removed 4 bases at V and 5 bases at J, leaving 3 bases unmatched. In germline, CDR1 is LGHDT, CDR2 YNNKEL (reference sequence). The CDR3 nucleotides read TGTGCCAGCAGCCCGGGACAGGTCAATGAAAAACTGTTTTTT. This codes for CASSPGQVNEKLFF.